This T cell receptor (beta chain) was recorded in a study of blood T cell repertoires in COVID-19 (dated by TCRdb to 2019 to 2021). As for the study more broadly: Samples covering the acute and convalescent phases of COVID-19 were provided by collaborators in the United States, Italy and Spain. Where HLA class I and class II types were available, the types were taken from metadata supplied by the sample provider, not from assay-based typing. The repertoires were made available in a free public database intended to serve as a resource for research on the immune response to SARS-CoV-2. The prospective study material was composed of cDNA or gDNA derived from T cells, B-cell-depleted T cells, or PBMCs. A de-identified subject ID, COVID-19 status, age in years and sex were almost always included in the sample metadata. The samples were drawn from the first 160 participants of the ongoing ImmuneRACE study and from some 1,300 subjects provided by 6 global collaborators. Deeply sampled blood TCRbeta repertoires from subjects exposed to, actively infected with, or recovered from COVID-19 were included in the dataset.

TCRbeta CDR3 regions were amplified from genomic DNA using the immunoSEQ Assay, a bias-controlled multiplex PCR. On the study's bioinformatics: Within the assay, amplification of reference gene primers was used to estimate how many nucleated cells each sample contained. To quantify the absolute abundance of each unique TCRbeta CDR3 rearrangement, sequence reads were collapsed and filtered. For each sample, productive Simpson clonality was calculated as the square root of Simpson's diversity index across productive rearrangements. TCRdb mirrors the immuneACCESS table, restricted to in-frame sequences. Some clones are absent from its copies; in checked studies, under half trace to an unresolved V gene, and the reason for the others is unknown. The V and J calls and the clone size are those of that table, but D and trimming were determined from the DNA. The sample yields roughly 300,000 clones; roughly nine tenths were counted once. In total, the top ten clones hold about 12% of the sample.

Unmatched junction bases come to 10, with V trimmed by 5 bases and J by 0 bases. Looking up the germline V gene yields CDR1 SGDLS and CDR2 YYNGEE. Including cysteine and phenylalanine, the CDR3 has 17 amino acids. Only the CDR3 region is kept as DNA, spanning 51 bases read in frame from base 1. Findings and caveats that apply to the study as a whole: Clinical and demographic metadata were provided uncurated, with the amount varying by source and participant.

One collaborating source in Seattle enrolled patients during active infection and followed them longitudinally through the course of disease. Collaborating institutions collected whole blood in K2EDTA tubes following their own protocols. For TCRbeta analysis, collaborators shipped samples in one of three forms: frozen whole blood, isolated PBMCs, or DNA extracted from either of those sample types. A note on this clone: Its antigen is not yet known. No much larger clonotype is one base removed from it; base qualities were not supplied.

The source of this sequence is a woman in her thirties with COVID-19, enrolled during active disease. The sequencing input was peripheral blood. This receptor chain uses TRBV9 and TRBJ2-1; 8 central nucleotides agree with TRBD1. The nucleotides are TGTGCCAGCAGTTTTATTGCTACAGGGGGCTCCTACAATGAGCAGTTCTTC. This encodes CASSFIATGGSYNEQFF. Joined to the reference TRBV9 and TRBJ2-1 proteins, this CDR3 gives the full variable domain: DSGVTQTPKHLITATGQRVTLRCSPRSGDLSVYWYQQSLDQGLQFLIQYYNGEERAKGNILERFSAQQFPDLHSELNLSSLELGDSALYFCASSFIATGGSYNEQFFGPGTRLTVL.